A selection of T cell receptor beta chains follows, all from one sample in a study of Ad26.COV2.S vaccination and SARS-CoV-2 variants. The protocol was immunoSEQ multiplex PCR, while the TCRdb copy is restricted to in-frame clones and leaves out a portion. The data hold approximately 460,000 clones, with around 89% observed a single time. The sample here was peripheral blood, taken in a trial of Ad26.COV2.S vaccine versus placebo. These receptors originate from a person aged 18 to 65 who received the Ad26.COV2.S COVID-19 vaccine or a placebo. The CDR3 runs from the conserved cysteine through the conserved F or W. A D gene is named only where the DNA matches it firmly. Not every row has a clone size; where given, it reads once, few, many or a size class.

>TRBV28|TRBJ2-3|NA|NA
CASRGQGTDTQYF
TGTGCCAGCAGGGGGCAGGGCACAGATACGCAGTATTTT
>TRBV2|TRBJ1-1|NA|NA
CASRISATEAFF
TGTGCCAGCAGGATATCAGCGACTGAAGCTTTCTTT
>TRBV5-1|TRBJ2-5|NA|NA
CASSLVQGSGETQYF
TGCGCCAGCAGCTTGGTTCAGGGGTCGGGGGAGACCCAGTACTTC
>TRBV12-5|TRBJ1-2|NA|TRBD1
CASGWWDRTYGYTF
TGTGCTAGTGGGTGGTGGGACAGGACCTATGGCTACACCTTC
>TRBV25-1|TRBJ2-3|NA|TRBD2
CASRTRTSGDTQYF
TGTGCCAGCAGGACCAGGACTAGCGGGGATACGCAGTATTTT
>TRBV4-1|TRBJ2-7|NA|TRBD2
CASSQTRTSSEQYF
TGCGCCAGCAGCCAGACAAGGACTAGCTCCGAGCAGTACTTC
>TRBV7-9|TRBJ1-2|NA|NA
CASSRPYTWYGYTF
TGTGCCAGCAGCCGCCCGTATACCTGGTATGGCTACACCTTC
>TRBV4-1|TRBJ2-7|NA|NA
CASSQAPLGPYEQYF
TGCGCCAGCAGCCAAGCCCCACTGGGACCCTACGAGCAGTACTTC
>TRBV9|TRBJ2-7|NA|NA
CASSVESAGYEQYF
TGTGCCAGCAGCGTAGAAAGTGCGGGTTACGAGCAGTACTTC
>TRBV28|TRBJ1-5|NA|NA
CASSTYRAPGNQPQHF
TGTGCCAGCAGTACCTACAGGGCCCCCGGCAATCAGCCCCAGCATTTT
>TRBV11-2|TRBJ1-4|NA|TRBD1
CASSGVSAAGGKLFF
TGTGCCAGCAGTGGGGTGTCCGCTGCAGGGGGAAAACTGTTTTTT
>TRBV6-5|TRBJ1-5|NA|NA
CASSGGQDQPQHF
TGTGCCAGCAGCGGGGGGCAGGATCAGCCCCAGCATTTT
>TRBV10-2|TRBJ1-2|NA|NA
CASSGGGPNYGYTF
TGCGCCAGCAGTGGGGGAGGGCCTAACTATGGCTACACCTTC
>TRBV7-8|TRBJ1-2|NA|TRBD1
CASSLVQGGYGYTF
TGTGCCAGCAGCTTAGTCCAGGGGGGCTATGGCTACACCTTC
>TRBV19|TRBJ2-1|NA|NA
CASSIAGDFYNEQFF
TGTGCCAGTAGTATCGCAGGGGACTTCTACAATGAGCAGTTCTTC
>TRBV30|TRBJ1-5|once|NA
CAWSLPDRDNQPQHF
TGTGCCTGGAGCCTCCCCGACCGAGACAATCAGCCCCAGCATTTT
>TRBV6-4|TRBJ1-2|once|NA
CASSDHPTLGRGYTF
TGTGCCAGCAGTGACCACCCGACATTGGGACGGGGCTACACCTTC
>TRBV19|TRBJ1-1|few|NA
CASSPQTGYSEAFF
TGTGCCAGTAGTCCACAGACAGGCTATTCTGAAGCTTTCTTT
>TRBV9|TRBJ2-1|NA|NA
CASSTQGEQFF
TGTGCCAGCAGCACGCAGGGGGAGCAGTTCTTC
>TRBV9|TRBJ2-3|NA|NA
CASSLEGTQYF
TGTGCCAGCAGCCTAGAGGGTACGCAGTATTTT
>TRBV2|TRBJ2-7|NA|NA
CASRWTAYEQYF
TGTGCCAGCAGATGGACAGCTTACGAGCAGTACTTC
>TRBV5-1|TRBJ2-7|NA|TRBD2
CASSRTSGAISYEQYF
TGCGCCAGCAGCCGAACTAGCGGGGCCATCTCCTACGAGCAGTACTTC
>TRBV10-2|TRBJ2-2|NA|NA
CASSGTGTGELFF
TGCGCCAGCAGTGGTACGGGGACCGGGGAGCTGTTTTTT
>TRBV19|TRBJ2-5|NA|NA
CASSITLAETQYF
TGTGCCAGTAGTATAACCCTAGCGGAGACCCAGTACTTC
>TRBV10-3|TRBJ2-3|NA|NA
CASLDPAASTDTQYF
TGTGCCTCCCTTGACCCGGCGGCTAGCACAGATACGCAGTATTTT
>TRBV5-1|TRBJ1-4|few|TRBD1
CASGTGTNEKLFF
TGCGCCAGCGGGACAGGCACTAATGAAAAACTGTTTTTT
>TRBV5-1|TRBJ1-2|NA|NA
CASSLDGGNYGYTF
TGCGCCAGCAGCTTGGATGGAGGGAACTATGGCTACACCTTC
>TRBV18|TRBJ2-3|NA|NA
CASSPLEDTQYF
TGTGCCAGCTCACCACTGGAAGATACGCAGTATTTT
>TRBV7-9|TRBJ1-2|NA|NA
CATTRGGGGKNYGYTF
TGTGCGACAACCCGCGGGGGCGGGGGAAAGAACTATGGCTACACCTTC
>TRBV18|TRBJ2-3|once|NA
CASSPRGDTQYF
TGTGCCAGCTCACCAAGGGGAGATACGCAGTATTTT
>TRBV28|TRBJ1-5|NA|NA
CASSLVQGPANQPQHF
TGTGCCAGCAGTTTAGTCCAGGGTCCGGCAAATCAGCCCCAGCATTTT
>TRBV12-3/TRBV12-4|TRBJ1-5|NA|NA
CASSLLENQPQHF
TGTGCCAGCAGTTTATTGGAAAATCAGCCCCAGCATTTT
>TRBV3-1/TRBV3-2|TRBJ1-1|once|NA
CASSQDSVNTEAFF
TGTGCCAGCAGCCAAGACTCGGTGAACACTGAAGCTTTCTTT
>TRBV15|TRBJ1-3|NA|TRBD1
CATSRGHPGQGAVGGNTIYF
TGTGCCACCAGCAGAGGCCACCCGGGACAGGGGGCGGTTGGTGGAAACACCATATATTTT
>TRBV13|TRBJ2-6|NA|TRBD2
CASSSWTSGSLSGANVLTF
TGTGCCAGCAGCTCATGGACTAGCGGGAGTCTGTCTGGGGCCAACGTCCTGACTTTC
>TRBV19|TRBJ2-7|NA|TRBD2
CASRFASGSYEQYF
TGTGCCAGTAGGTTCGCTAGCGGGAGCTACGAGCAGTACTTC
>TRBV20-1|TRBJ1-1|NA|NA
CSAPQNTEAFF
TGCAGTGCCCCCCAGAACACTGAAGCTTTCTTT
>TRBV13|TRBJ1-1|NA|NA
CASSSWGRFTEAFF
TGTGCCAGCAGCTCCTGGGGACGTTTCACTGAAGCTTTCTTT
>TRBV11-2|TRBJ2-2|NA|NA
CASSRDTTGPHTGELFF
TGTGCCAGCAGCCGCGATACAACAGGGCCCCACACCGGGGAGCTGTTTTTT
>TRBV6-5|TRBJ1-1|NA|TRBD1
CASSLTGGGTEAFF
TGTGCCAGCAGTCTAACAGGGGGCGGCACTGAAGCTTTCTTT
>TRBV2|TRBJ1-4|NA|NA
CASKGQEVATNEKLFF
TGTGCCAGCAAAGGGCAGGAGGTCGCAACTAATGAAAAACTGTTTTTT
>TRBV15|TRBJ1-2|many|NA
CATSRVLGGGSAYTF
TGTGCCACCAGCAGAGTCCTTGGGGGGGGCAGCGCCTACACCTTC
>TRBV6-5|TRBJ1-2|NA|NA
CASAGAIANYGYTF
TGTGCCAGCGCCGGGGCAATAGCTAACTATGGCTACACCTTC
>TRBV7-9|TRBJ2-7|NA|NA
CASSLGQGKYEQYF
TGTGCCAGCAGCTTAGGGCAGGGCAAGTACGAGCAGTACTTC
>TRBV6-1|TRBJ2-7|NA|TRBD1
CASSEVGTANYEQYF
TGTGCCAGCAGTGAAGTCGGGACAGCCAACTACGAGCAGTACTTC
>TRBV13|TRBJ2-1|NA|TRBD2
CASSLVGTSWDEQFF
TGTGCCAGCAGCTTAGTTGGGACTAGTTGGGATGAGCAGTTCTTC
>TRBV9|TRBJ2-1|NA|NA
CASSVGRFNEQFF
TGTGCCAGCAGCGTAGGACGCTTCAATGAGCAGTTCTTC
>TRBV3-1/TRBV3-2|TRBJ2-3|NA|NA
CASSQDGPDTQYF
TGTGCCAGCAGCCAAGATGGGCCAGATACGCAGTATTTT
>TRBV19|TRBJ1-4|NA|TRBD1
CASSLGTGGKLFF
TGTGCCAGTAGTCTCGGGACAGGCGGAAAACTGTTTTTT